This T cell receptor (beta chain) was obtained from a study of blood T cell repertoires in COVID-19 (dated by TCRdb to the early 2020s). Study-level background: Collaborator samples came from the United States, Italy and Spain and covered acute and convalescent phases of COVID-19. The material from the prospective study consisted of cDNA or gDNA derived from T cells, B-cell-depleted T cells, or PBMCs. Deeply sampled blood TCRbeta repertoires from subjects exposed to, actively infected with, or recovered from COVID-19 were included in the dataset. The repertoires were released in a freely available public database meant as a resource for research on the immune response to SARS-CoV-2. The samples were drawn from the first 160 participants of the ongoing ImmuneRACE study and from some 1,300 subjects provided by 6 global collaborators. The sample metadata nearly always contained a de-identified subject ID, COVID-19 status, age in years and sex. Where available, HLA class I and class II types were taken from metadata supplied by the sample provider and were not determined by assay-based typing. General conclusions and limits of the study: The amount of clinical and demographic metadata varied by source and participant and was provided uncurated.

TCRbeta CDR3 regions were amplified from genomic DNA using the immunoSEQ Assay, a bias-controlled multiplex PCR. Processing in the source paper ran as follows. The number of nucleated cells in each sample was estimated from the amplification of reference gene primers within the assay. To quantify the absolute abundance of each unique TCRbeta CDR3 rearrangement, sequence reads were collapsed and filtered. For each sample, productive Simpson clonality was calculated by taking the square root of Simpson's diversity index across productive rearrangements. As stored in TCRdb, this immuneACCESS dataset retains in-frame rearrangements with V and J assigned. A fraction of the clones does not appear; measured against another copy, unresolved V genes explain less than half of the discrepancy, and the remainder lacks a known reason. V and J calls plus clone size are reproduced from that table; the DNA served to infer D and trimming. The sample table holds about 490,000 clones, of which roughly 88% were seen once. The ten largest clones represent roughly 3.2% of the sample.

Whole blood was collected in K2EDTA tubes by collaborating institutions according to the institutions' own protocols. Collaborator samples were shipped for TCRbeta analysis as frozen whole blood, isolated PBMCs, or DNA extracted from either sample type. V is cut back by 5 bases and J by 5 bases, with 7 bases in the junction unmatched. The CDR3 contains 15 residues, cysteine and phenylalanine counted. Here the CDR3 DNA is all that survives: 45 bases in frame from base 1. Sequences SGHTA (CDR1) and FQGTGA (CDR2) are obtained from the germline V gene. With respect to this clone: No cognate antigen has been identified for it. Base qualities were left out, and no much larger clone turns up one base away.

The sample taken for sequencing was peripheral blood. The rearranged chain carries TRBV7-3 and TRBJ2-2; TRBD1 fits 8 bases in the junction. The clonotype originates from a human donor in a cohort sampled during active COVID-19. The DNA is TGTGCCAGCAGCCACACAGGGGGAAGTACCGGGGAGCTGTTTTTT. It encodes CASSHTGGSTGELFF.